A single TCR beta chain is shown here with its context. The sample originates from a study of CD8 T cells in Susac syndrome. Sequencing targeted TCR beta in T cells from blood (CD8+ and CD4+). Relapsing-remitting disease, either stable or active, was present in the treatment-naive patients who were the multiple sclerosis controls. V lost 5 bases, J lost 4 bases, and 24 bases lay in between. CDR1 and CDR2 from the germline V gene are SGHTA and FQGTGA. The CDR3 is made up of 18 amino acids. Random hexamers were used to reverse transcribe the RNA input (roughly 0.5 to 1 ug). The authors amplified TCR beta CDR3 across 54 Vbeta and 13 Jbeta using immunoSEQ multiplex PCR. TCRdb itself ran the immunoSEQ multiplex PCR reads through MiXCR, one entry per CDR3 protein. The data show 300,000 to 350,000 distinct CDR3 sequences, with around 92% seen just once and about 0.07% held by the top ten.

This chain joins TRBV7-3 and TRBJ2-1; D tentatively fits TRBD1 or TRBD2 (5 bases each). Specimen: CD4+ T cells from PBMCs. This receptor was obtained from a human donor with multiple sclerosis. CDR3 coding DNA: TGTGCCAGCAGCCCCCAGCCGGCCGGGACCAGTTCTTACAATGAGCAGTTCTTC. Protein sequence: CASSPQPAGTSSYNEQFF.